This T cell receptor beta chain was captured by sequencing in a study of blood T cells in healthy people across ages. Study-wide results and caveats: The recorded TCR beta diversity per million T cells decreased in a roughly linear manner with age. Versus aged donors, long-lived donors had higher diversity and more naive CD4+ cells.

Next came a second PCR, run for about 7 to 11 cycles, which used a sample-barcoded 5' primer along with a J-beta primer mix. A template-switch adaptor that had 12 random nucleotides put a tag on each cDNA molecule. TCRdb re-called the 5' RACE reads with MiXCR, one entry per CDR3 protein. This sample has some 1 million distinct CDR3 sequences, with around 45% found just once. This clonotype came up a few times. No antigen is known for it. There were at least 6 micrograms of total RNA extracted from every sample. The CDR3 totals 15 residues. V was cut by 5 bases and J by 2 bases, with 13 bases left in between.

The rearrangement links TRBV12-3 or TRBV12-4 to TRBJ2-1; weak D call: TRBD1 (5 bases). The receptor comes from a woman aged 60-70 years in good health. The specimen sequenced was blood. In DNA, the CDR3 is TGTGCCAGCAGTGTCCAGGGTGGGGCCTACAATGAGCAGTTCTTC. This encodes CASSVQGGAYNEQFF.